Shown below are 30 T cell receptor beta chains from a single sample sequenced in a study of blood T cell repertoires in COVID-19. Clones were sequenced by immunoSEQ multiplex PCR, and TCRdb holds only the in-frame ones, with some missing. The sample has under 300,000 clones, about 87% seen once; the top ten hold about 7.6%. Sequenced: peripheral blood. The receptors were gathered from a woman between 70 and 85 years old with active or convalescent COVID-19.

The rearrangement uses TRBV5-4 and TRBJ1-4; D gene ambiguous. Germline V gene sequence: CDR1 SGHNT, CDR2 YYREEE (reference sequence). V shed 3 bases and J shed 7 bases, with 7 bases lying between them. The CDR3 extends over 12 amino acids. The CDR3 coding sequence is TGTGCCAGCAGCTCCCGGGGTGAAAAACTGTTTTTT. This sequence encodes CASSSRGEKLFF.

This chain uses TRBV6-5 with TRBJ1-5, with 7 bases that match TRBD1. There are 13 residues in the CDR3. The trim removed 6 bases at V and 4 bases at J, leaving 3 bases unmatched. Looked up from germline, CDR1 is MNHEY and CDR2 is SVGAGI. The CDR3 is CASSPRGNQPQHF. DNA for the CDR3: TGTGCCAGCAGCCCCAGGGGGAATCAGCCCCAGCATTTT.

This chain connects TRBV9 to TRBJ2-5; TRBD2 matches 12 bases. The CDR3 is 16 amino acids. The germline V gene has CDR1 SGDLS and CDR2 YYNGEE. Trimming took 3 bases from V and 1 from J; bases not matched to a gene: 4. CDR3 amino acids: CASSAGLAGSQETQYF. The CDR3 DNA is TGTGCCAGCAGCGCCGGACTAGCGGGGAGCCAAGAGACCCAGTACTTC.

This clone is a singleton in its sample. V usage is TRBV7-2 and J usage is TRBJ2-1, with a possible D match to TRBD2 (5 bases). This CDR3 has 15 residues. V dropped 0 bases and J dropped 8 bases, with 14 bases sitting between them. CDR1 is SGHTA, CDR2 FQGNSA, per germline. The CDR3 reads CASSLAGDTWDEQFF. CDR3 nucleotide sequence: TGTGCCAGCAGCTTAGCGGGAGACACGTGGGATGAGCAGTTCTTC.

This clone was counted once. The rearrangement links TRBV29-1 to TRBJ2-1; tentatively, D is TRBD1 (5 bases). The CDR3 is made up of 11 amino acids. Trimming left V 0 bases short and J 8 bases short, with 5 bases between. The germline V gene has CDR1 SQVTM and CDR2 ANQGSEA. The CDR3: CSVEEGDEQFF. The CDR3, as DNA: TGCAGCGTTGAAGAAGGGGATGAGCAGTTCTTC.

Concerning this clone: A junction end diverges from the germline sequence, so it may reflect a read error. V is TRBV5-1 and J is TRBJ2-1, with 7 bases fitting TRBD1. CDR1 and CDR2 from the germline V gene are SGHRS and YFSETQ. The length of the CDR3 is 15 residues. The CDR3 DNA reads as TGCGCCAGCAGCTTAGGGGGCACCTCCTTCAATGAGCAGTTCTTC. Its protein product is CASSLGGTSFNEQFF.

The genes are TRBV6-2 or TRBV6-3 and TRBJ1-1, with D hard to call. The CDR3 has 12 residues. The V end was cut by 5 bases, the J end by 6 bases, with 10 bases between. Germline V CDR1 and CDR2: MNHEY, SVGEGT. CDR3 nucleotide sequence: TGTGCCAGCAGTCGGTGGTTGTCTGAAGCTTTCTTT. It specifies CASSRWLSEAFF.

The chain has TRBV6-1 and TRBJ1-1; D may be TRBD1 (5 bases). CDR3 length equals 14 residues. Germline CDR1 and CDR2: MNHNS and SASEGT. The germline V and J ends were trimmed by 3 bases and 5 bases, with 13 bases remaining between them. CDR3 DNA sequence: TGTGCCAGCAGTGAGGCAGGGCAGGAGACTGAAGCTTTCTTT. The encoded protein is CASSEAGQETEAFF.

In this sample, this clone turned up once. The chain uses TRBV9 and TRBJ2-3; D unresolved. Germline values: CDR1 SGDLS, CDR2 YYNGEE. CDR3 length: 14 residues. Trimming pared 3 bases from V and 0 bases from J, leaving 8 bases between. CDR3 loop: CASSALVSTDTQYF. Here the CDR3 DNA reads TGTGCCAGCAGCGCACTCGTTAGCACAGATACGCAGTATTTT.

This sequence joins TRBV7-2 and TRBJ2-1; D call uncertain. The CDR3 sequence is 14 residues long. CDR1 and CDR2 from the germline V gene are SGHTA and FQGNSA. V lost 1 base and J lost 2, with 6 bases in between. CDR3 bases: TGTGCCAGCAGCTTAGTCCCAGCCTACAATGAGCAGTTCTTC. It is translated as CASSLVPAYNEQFF.

A single count supports this clone. V and J are TRBV7-2 and TRBJ1-1, with 11 nucleotides matching TRBD1. CDR1 and CDR2 from the germline V gene are SGHTA and FQGNSA. V shed 5 bases, J shed 5 bases, and the junction held 7 bases outside the gene matches. The length of the CDR3 is 15 residues. Here the CDR3 DNA reads TGTGCCAGCAGCCTTTGGGGGACAGGGGGAACTGAAGCTTTCTTT. Residues: CASSLWGTGGTEAFF. The variable domain in full, with the rest retrieved from reference TRBV7-2 and TRBJ1-1, is GAGVSQSPSNKVTEKGKDVELRCDPISGHTALYWYRQSLGQGLEFLIYFQGNSAPDKSGLPSDRFSAERTGGSVSTLTIQRTQQEDSAVYLCASSLWGTGGTEAFFGQGTRLTVV.

This sequence joins TRBV27 and TRBJ2-3; D is perhaps TRBD2 (6 bases). The CDR3 spans 13 residues. Per the germline V gene, CDR1 is MNHEY and CDR2 is SMNVEV (reference sequence). V was pared by 3 bases and J by 3 bases, with 7 bases between. This CDR3 is CASSLGGTDTQYF. CDR3 in DNA: TGTGCCAGCAGTTTGGGAGGTACAGATACGCAGTATTTT.

The gene calls are TRBV5-1 and TRBJ2-7; no clear D gene. The CDR3 consists of 14 residues. V was pared by 4 bases and J by 1 base, with 12 bases between. CDR1 and CDR2 (germline): SGHRS, YFSETQ. The CDR3 spells CASSTWKRSYEQYF. The CDR3 DNA reads TGCGCCAGCAGCACTTGGAAGAGGTCCTACGAGCAGTACTTC. Complete variable domain (other parts from reference TRBV5-1 and TRBJ2-7): KAGVTQTPRYLIKTRGQQVTLSCSPISGHRSVSWYQQTPGQGLQFLFEYFSETQRNKGNFPGRFSGRQFSNSRSEMNVSTLELGDSALYLCASSTWKRSYEQYFGPGTRLTVT.

The chain has TRBV6-6 and TRBJ2-5, with D perhaps matching TRBD2 (5 bases). V gave up 8 bases and J gave up 2 bases, with 6 bases separating them. Per the germline V gene, CDR1 is MNHNY and CDR2 is SVGAGI (reference sequence). CDR3 length: 11 residues. CDR3 DNA sequence: TGTGCCAGCGGGAGTCAAGAGACCCAGTACTTC. Encoded protein: CASGSQETQYF.

The CDR3 DNA reads TGTGCCAGCAGCCAAGCAGGCCCGAGGGCCTATGGCTACACCTTC. Translating it yields CASSQAGPRAYGYTF. The rearrangement joins TRBV4-2 to TRBJ1-2; no clear D gene. V was trimmed by 1 base and J by 4 bases, leaving 13 bases between them. From germline, CDR1 is LGHNA and CDR2 YNFKEQ. The CDR3 length is 15 residues.

The chain joins TRBV15 to TRBJ2-3; D is perhaps TRBD2 (5 bases). The V gene lost 3 bases and the J gene lost 6 bases, with 16 bases spanning the gap. The CDR3 runs to 15 residues. Germline CDR1 is LNHNV and CDR2 is YYDKDF (reference sequence). The CDR3 DNA reads as TGTGCCACCAGCAGGCTCCGACCGGGGATGGATACGCAGTATTTT. Residues: CATSRLRPGMDTQYF.

The chain uses TRBV25-1 and TRBJ1-1, with 7 positions matching TRBD1. The V gene's germline CDR1 is MGHDK and CDR2 SYGVNS. J lost 4 bases, V lost 2 bases, and 7 bases had no gene match. This CDR3 has 15 residues. The CDR3 loop reads CASSEPGQTGTEAFF. The CDR3, as DNA: TGTGCCAGCAGTGAACCGGGACAGACGGGCACTGAAGCTTTCTTT. Full variable domain (rest looked up from reference TRBV25-1 and TRBJ1-1): EADIYQTPRYLVIGTGKKITLECSQTMGHDKMYWYQQDPGMELHLIHYSYGVNSTEKGDLSSESTVSRIRTEHFPLTLESARPSHTSQYLCASSEPGQTGTEAFFGQGTRLTVV.

J is TRBJ2-5 and V is TRBV14, with TRBD1 as a possible D gene (6 bases). The CDR3 runs 14 residues. CDR1 and CDR2 (germline): SGHDN, FVKESK. Trimming shortened V by 6 bases and J by 4 bases, and 15 bases separated the two germline ends. The DNA of the CDR3 is TGTGCCAGCAGAGGGGCAGGGGACCGAGAGACCCAGTACTTC. This codes for CASRGAGDRETQYF.

The chain joins TRBV12-3 or TRBV12-4 to TRBJ1-5, with D perhaps matching TRBD1 (5 bases). Trimming took off 3 bases at V and 3 bases at J, with 6 bases between the two ends. CDR3 length equals 13 residues. The CDR3 sequence is CASSFRDNQPQHF. CDR3 nucleotides: TGTGCCAGCAGTTTCAGGGACAATCAGCCCCAGCATTTT.

This clone was detected once. The chain joins TRBV5-1 to TRBJ2-7, with a possible D match to TRBD1 (5 bases). Trimming shortened V by 2 bases and J by 3 bases, and 9 bases separated the two germline ends. The CDR3 has 13 residues. CDR1 is SGHRS and CDR2 is YFSETQ in the germline V gene. CDR3 protein: CASSFDSVYEQYF. The CDR3 region has the DNA TGCGCCAGCAGCTTTGACAGCGTCTACGAGCAGTACTTC.

V gene TRBV4-3 combines with J gene TRBJ1-4, with D perhaps matching TRBD1 (6 bases). Germline loops: CDR1 LGHNA, CDR2 YSLEER. This CDR3 is 13 amino acids long. Trimming pared 4 bases from V and 7 bases from J, leaving 10 bases between. The CDR3 is CASSRTVGEKLFF. The CDR3 region has the DNA TGCGCCAGCAGCCGGACAGTAGGTGAAAAACTGTTTTTT.

The J gene is TRBJ2-1, the V gene TRBV7-9; tentative D call: TRBD1 (6 bases). Germline V gene data show CDR1 as SEHNR and CDR2 as FQNEAQ (reference sequence). The CDR3 totals 14 residues. Trimming shortened V by 3 bases and J by 5 bases, and 11 bases separated the two germline ends. The CDR3 spells CASSLDRRDNEQFF. The CDR3 nucleotides are TGTGCCAGCAGCTTGGACAGACGGGACAATGAGCAGTTCTTC.

The chain couples TRBV11-1 to TRBJ2-5; D call uncertain. Trimming stripped 5 bases from V and 9 bases from J, with 10 bases between. The CDR3 totals 11 residues. Germline V CDR1 and CDR2: SGHAT, FQDESV (reference sequence). This CDR3 reads CASSTLDAQYF. CDR3 bases: TGTGCCAGCAGCACCCTAGATGCCCAGTACTTC.

This rearrangement joins TRBV21-1 to TRBJ2-3; the table gives TRBD2 as D, unverified against the DNA. TRBV21-1 represents a pseudogene. This CDR3 has 14 amino acids. Here the CDR3 DNA reads TGTGCCAGCTACCGGGACTTGGGAAGGGGTACGCAGTATTTT. Protein product: CASYRDLGRGTQYF.

The chain uses TRBV7-3 and TRBJ2-1, with TRBD2 matching over 7 bases. Germline V lookup: CDR1 SGHTA, CDR2 FQGTGA. V dropped 4 bases and J dropped 9; count of bases not matched to a gene: 15. CDR3 size: 16 residues. The CDR3 DNA follows: TGTGCCAGCAGCTCGGGTGGACTAACTAGCGAGGGTGAGCAGTTCTTC. It is translated as CASSSGGLTSEGEQFF.

The chain carries TRBV5-1 and TRBJ1-1; TRBD1 matches at 7 bases. The CDR3 length is 12 residues. V lost 3 bases and J lost 10; bases outside the gene matches: 6. Germline V gene lookup returns CDR1 SGHRS and CDR2 YFSETQ. CDR3 in amino acids: CASSSYDRVAFF. The CDR3, as DNA: TGCGCCAGCAGCTCTTACGACAGGGTAGCTTTCTTT.

This clone came up a few times. The chain joins TRBV19 to TRBJ1-5; a weak D match, TRBD1 (5 bases). Germline lookup yields CDR1 LNHDA and CDR2 SQIVND (reference sequence). V shed 10 bases and J shed 3 bases, with 13 bases lying between them. CDR3 length: 13 amino acids. The CDR3 here is CATGGTYNQPQHF. The CDR3 nucleotides are TGTGCCACCGGGGGGACCTACAATCAGCCCCAGCATTTT. The full variable domain, rest sourced from reference TRBV19 and TRBJ1-5, is DGGITQSPKYLFRKEGQNVTLSCEQNLNHDAMYWYRQDPGQGLRLIYYSQIVNDFQKGDIAEGYSVSREKKESFPLTVTSAQKNPTAFYLCATGGTYNQPQHFGDGTRLSIL.

The V gene is TRBV27, the J gene TRBJ2-5; 9 nucleotides line up with TRBD2. Germline CDR1 reads MNHEY; CDR2 reads SMNVEV (reference sequence). This CDR3 contains 16 residues. V lost 4 bases to trimming and J lost 2 bases; unmatched junction nucleotides: 8. This CDR3 is CASSSLERGAQETQYF. The CDR3 DNA reads TGTGCCAGCAGTTCCCTAGAGCGGGGGGCGCAAGAGACCCAGTACTTC.

This clone was observed a handful of times. V gene TRBV18 combines with J gene TRBJ1-1, with 10 bases identical to TRBD1. Germline V gene sequence: CDR1 KGHSH, CDR2 LQKENI. The CDR3 consists of 13 residues. Germline trimming cut 5 bases from V and 7 bases from J; bases unmatched to any gene: 4. CDR3 protein: CASSAGTGVEAFF. The CDR3 DNA reads as TGTGCCAGCTCAGCCGGGACAGGGGTTGAAGCTTTCTTT. Full variable domain (rest looked up from reference TRBV18 and TRBJ1-1): NAGVMQNPRHLVRRRGQEARLRCSPMKGHSHVYWYRQLPEEGLKFMVYLQKENIIDESGMPKERFSAEFPKEGPSILRIQQVVRGDSAAYFCASSAGTGVEAFFGQGTRLTVV.

The V call is TRBV5-1, the J call TRBJ1-2; 9 bases fit TRBD1. Germline trimming cut 1 base from V and 3 bases from J; bases unmatched to any gene: 13. Germline-derived CDR1 and CDR2 are SGHRS and YFSETQ. The CDR3 is made up of 18 amino acids. The CDR3 protein is CASSLRSRTGTGYYGYTF. In DNA form, the CDR3 reads TGCGCCAGCAGCTTGAGGTCTCGTACCGGGACAGGGTACTATGGCTACACCTTC.